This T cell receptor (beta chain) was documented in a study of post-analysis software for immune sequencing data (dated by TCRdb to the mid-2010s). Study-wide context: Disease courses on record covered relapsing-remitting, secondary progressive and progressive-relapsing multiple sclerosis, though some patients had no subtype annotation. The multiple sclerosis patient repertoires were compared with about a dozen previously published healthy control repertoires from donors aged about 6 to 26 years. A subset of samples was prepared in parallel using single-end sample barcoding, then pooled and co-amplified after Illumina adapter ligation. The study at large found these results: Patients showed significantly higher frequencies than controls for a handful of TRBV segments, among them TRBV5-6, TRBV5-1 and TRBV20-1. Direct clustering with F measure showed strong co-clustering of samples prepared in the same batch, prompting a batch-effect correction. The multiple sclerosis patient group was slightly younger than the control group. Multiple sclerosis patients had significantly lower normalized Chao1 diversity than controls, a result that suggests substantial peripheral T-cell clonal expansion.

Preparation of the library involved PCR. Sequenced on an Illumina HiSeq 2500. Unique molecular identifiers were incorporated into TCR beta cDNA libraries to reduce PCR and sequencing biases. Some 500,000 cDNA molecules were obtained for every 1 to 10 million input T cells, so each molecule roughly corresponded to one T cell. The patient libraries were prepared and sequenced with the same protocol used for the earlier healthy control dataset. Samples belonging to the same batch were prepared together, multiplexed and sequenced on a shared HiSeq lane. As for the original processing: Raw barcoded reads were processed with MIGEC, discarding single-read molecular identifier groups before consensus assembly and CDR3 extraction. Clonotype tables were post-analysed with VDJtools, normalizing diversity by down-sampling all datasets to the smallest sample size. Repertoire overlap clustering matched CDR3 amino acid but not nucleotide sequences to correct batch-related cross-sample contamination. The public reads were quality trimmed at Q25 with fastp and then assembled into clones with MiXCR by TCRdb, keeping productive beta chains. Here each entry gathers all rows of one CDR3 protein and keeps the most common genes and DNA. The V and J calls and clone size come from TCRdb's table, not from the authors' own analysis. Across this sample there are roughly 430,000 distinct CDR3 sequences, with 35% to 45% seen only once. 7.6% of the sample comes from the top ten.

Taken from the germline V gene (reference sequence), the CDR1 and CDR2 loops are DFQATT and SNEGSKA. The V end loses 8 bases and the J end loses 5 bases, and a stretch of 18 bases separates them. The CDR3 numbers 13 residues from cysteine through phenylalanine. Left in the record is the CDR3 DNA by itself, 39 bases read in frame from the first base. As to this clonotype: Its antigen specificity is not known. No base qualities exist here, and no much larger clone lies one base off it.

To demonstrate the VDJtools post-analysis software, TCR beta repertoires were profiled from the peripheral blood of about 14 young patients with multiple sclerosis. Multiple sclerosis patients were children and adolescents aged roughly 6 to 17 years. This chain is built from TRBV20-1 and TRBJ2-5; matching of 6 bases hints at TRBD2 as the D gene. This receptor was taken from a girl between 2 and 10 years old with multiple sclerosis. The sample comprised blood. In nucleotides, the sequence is TGCAGTCTAGGTGGCGGGGCCTGGGAGACCCAGTACTTC. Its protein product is CSLGGGAWETQYF.